This TCR beta chain was retrieved from a study of OX40 agonist ivuxolimab in advanced cancers. The data were produced by immunoSEQ multiplex PCR, yet TCRdb's version contains in-frame clones alone and is incomplete. Seen here are thousands of clones, about 85% observed once, and the top ten hold roughly 25%. The V gene lost 0 bases and the J gene lost 4 bases, with 8 bases spanning the gap. The CDR3 totals 14 residues. Germline V gene data show CDR1 as SGHNT and CDR2 as YYREEE (reference sequence). Autoimmune disease history or systemic immunosuppression led to patient exclusion. This sequence originates from an adult with an advanced solid tumor such as melanoma, head and neck, liver or kidney cancer. The specimen comprised CD4+ or CD8+ T cells sorted from blood, sampled in a trial of the OX40 agonist ivuxolimab. The chain links TRBV5-4 to TRBJ2-1; D gene ambiguous. In DNA form, the CDR3 reads TGTGCCAGCAGCTTGGAGGGTGGGTACAATGAGCAGTTCTTC. This sequence encodes CASSLEGGYNEQFF.